A selection of T cell receptor beta chains follows, all from one sample in a study of T cell responses to AZD1222 COVID-19 vaccine. Sequencing was performed with immunoSEQ multiplex PCR; in TCRdb, only in-frame clones are kept and a portion is missing. The sample yields tens of thousands of clones, about 91% seen once. Sequences were derived from peripheral blood, sampled on day 0 of AZD1222 vaccination. These receptors all come from an adult in good health. The CDR3 runs from the conserved cysteine through the conserved F or W. A D gene is named only where the DNA matches it firmly. Clone size is given for some rows only: seen once, a few or many times, or a class if the clone is expanded.

j_call | v_call | d_call | clone_size | cdr3_nt | cdr3_aa
TRBJ2-3 | TRBV7-2 | TRBD1 | NA | TGTGCCAGCAGCTTAGTAGGTACAGGGGGCACAGATACGCAGTATTTT | CASSLVGTGGTDTQYF
TRBJ1-6 | TRBV30 | NA | NA | TGTGCCTGGAGTACTGGGGGCGACGGAAATTCACCCCTCCACTTT | CAWSTGGDGNSPLHF
TRBJ1-6 | TRBV7-9 | TRBD1 | NA | TGTGCCAGCAGCTTAGCACAGGGGGTAAATTCACCCCTCCACTTT | CASSLAQGVNSPLHF
TRBJ1-2 | TRBV28 | TRBD1 | few | TGTGCCAGCAGTTTGCCCCCCACAGGGGGCGCGGGCTATGGCTACACCTTC | CASSLPPTGGAGYGYTF
TRBJ1-6 | TRBV9 | NA | once | TGTGCCAGCAGCGTACGGACAGATAATTCACCCCTCCACTTT | CASSVRTDNSPLHF
TRBJ2-6 | TRBV15 | NA | NA | TGTGCCACCAGCACTCCCCCGGGGGCCGACCTCTCTGGGGCCAACGTCCTGACTTTC | CATSTPPGADLSGANVLTF
TRBJ2-1 | TRBV19 | NA | NA | TGTGCCAGTAGTAGCTCGGAGGGGCGATATTACAATGAGCAGTTCTTC | CASSSSEGRYYNEQFF
TRBJ1-1 | TRBV21-1 | NA | NA | TGTGCCAGCAGCAAAGAAAGAGAGATGAACACTGAAGCTTTCTTT | CASSKEREMNTEAFF
TRBJ1-6 | TRBV5-1 | NA | NA | TGCGCCAGCAGCCTCGGACAGACTAATTCACCCCTCCACTTT | CASSLGQTNSPLHF
TRBJ2-7 | TRBV6-5 | NA | NA | TGTGCCACCTCGATCGGGGACTCCTACGAGCAGTACTTC | CATSIGDSYEQYF
TRBJ1-5 | TRBV7-8 | NA | NA | TGTGCCAGCAGTCCCGGGCGGAGCAATCAGCCCCAGCATTTT | CASSPGRSNQPQHF
TRBJ1-6 | TRBV28 | NA | NA | TGTGCCAGCAGCCCCCCTTCCTCGACGGGGTCGGTTTCACCCCTCCACTTT | CASSPPSSTGSVSPLHF
TRBJ1-2 | TRBV14 | NA | NA | TGTGCCAGCAGCCCCATGACGGATTTTCTCTATGGCTACACCTTC | CASSPMTDFLYGYTF
TRBJ2-5 | TRBV30 | TRBD2 | NA | TGTGCCTGGAGTTTGCGGGAGGGCCCCCCCGAGACCCAGTACTTC | CAWSLREGPPETQYF
TRBJ2-1 | TRBV7-9 | TRBD1 | NA | TGTGCCAGCCGCCCCTCCCAGGGGGCAGTTTACAATGAGCAGTTCTTC | CASRPSQGAVYNEQFF
TRBJ2-7 | TRBV7-9 | NA | NA | TGTGCCAGCAGCTTAGCGGCCGGCACCTACGAGCAGTACTTC | CASSLAAGTYEQYF
TRBJ1-2 | TRBV21-1 | NA | NA | TGTGCCAGCAACCTAAAAACCGGGCACAGGGGGGTCCAACGCTATGGCTACACCTTC | CASNLKTGHRGVQRYGYTF
TRBJ1-2 | TRBV3-1/TRBV3-2 | NA | once | TGTGCCAGCAGCCCGGGGGGGGCGCGGGTCAGCGCTGGCTACACCTTC | CASSPGGARVSAGYTF
TRBJ2-7 | TRBV6-2/TRBV6-3 | NA | medium-sized | TGTGCCAGCAGTTATGACATAGCGGCTGAGACTTGGGGCGAGCAGTACTTC | CASSYDIAAETWGEQYF
TRBJ2-7 | TRBV5-6 | NA | NA | TGTGCCAGCACAGCTTATACAAAATCCTACGAGCAGTACTTC | CASTAYTKSYEQYF
TRBJ2-7 | TRBV16 | NA | NA | TGTGCCAGCAGCCAATCGGGGGGGACAGGCTTCTACGAGCAGTACTTC | CASSQSGGTGFYEQYF
TRBJ2-7 | TRBV5-1 | NA | few | TGCGCCAGCAGCTTGGGACTGAACTCCTACGAGCAGTACTTC | CASSLGLNSYEQYF
TRBJ2-2 | TRBV5-1 | NA | few | TGCGCCAGCTCTCAAGTGGTAGCGGATACCGGGGAGCTGTTTTTT | CASSQVVADTGELFF
TRBJ2-5 | TRBV19 | TRBD1 | few | TGTGCCAGTAGTCGAACCGGGACAGGGGATGAGACCCAGTACTTC | CASSRTGTGDETQYF
TRBJ2-5 | TRBV7-2 | TRBD2 | NA | TGTGCCAGCAGCCAGACTAGCGGGAGGGAAGAGACCCAGTACTTC | CASSQTSGREETQYF
TRBJ1-1 | TRBV24-1 | NA | NA | TGTGCCACCAGACCAGGGGAACACACTGAAGCTTTCTTT | CATRPGEHTEAFF
TRBJ1-1 | TRBV29-1 | NA | NA | TGCAGCGTTGGGCAGGGAACTGAAGCTTTCTTT | CSVGQGTEAFF
TRBJ2-7 | TRBV27 | NA | NA | TGTGCCAGCAGTTCGACAGGCCAACCCTACGAGCAGTACTTC | CASSSTGQPYEQYF
TRBJ2-3 | TRBV19 | NA | NA | TGTGCCAGTAAGGGACCCTCCACAGATACGCAGTATTTT | CASKGPSTDTQYF
TRBJ2-3 | TRBV7-3 | NA | NA | TGTGCCAGCAGCTTCATAGGTACAGATACGCAGTATTTT | CASSFIGTDTQYF
TRBJ1-1 | TRBV25-1 | TRBD1 | once | TGTGCCAGCAGTAAGGACAGGGGGAGAGTGGGAACTGAAGCTTTCTTT | CASSKDRGRVGTEAFF
TRBJ1-6 | TRBV7-2 | NA | NA | TGTGCCAGCAGCTTAGGTCCCTATAATTCACCCCTCCACTTT | CASSLGPYNSPLHF
TRBJ1-5 | TRBV6-5 | TRBD1 | NA | TGTGCCAGCAGCCGGACAGGGGATCAGCCCCAGCATTTT | CASSRTGDQPQHF
TRBJ1-4 | TRBV5-1 | NA | NA | TGCGCCAGCAGCGGATCCGGGACTGCTCACGAAAAACTGTTTTTT | CASSGSGTAHEKLFF
TRBJ1-4 | TRBV7-9 | NA | NA | TGTGCCAGCAGCCGGACGGTACTTAATGAAAAACTGTTTTTT | CASSRTVLNEKLFF
TRBJ2-7 | TRBV11-2 | NA | NA | TGTGCCAGCAGCCCGAGGTCCTACGAGCAGTACTTC | CASSPRSYEQYF
TRBJ2-2 | TRBV18 | NA | NA | TGTGCCAGCTCACCTGGGCTGACGAACACCGGGGAGCTGTTTTTT | CASSPGLTNTGELFF
TRBJ2-2 | TRBV29-1 | TRBD2 | NA | TGCAGCGTTGAGGCTAGCGGAAACACCGGGGAGCTGTTTTTT | CSVEASGNTGELFF